One TCR beta chain is described in this entry. The data derive from a study of blood T cell repertoires in COVID-19. Study in general: Material from acute and convalescent COVID-19 was sourced from the United States, Italy and Spain. Sources were T cells, B-cell-depleted T cells, or PBMCs; the material itself was cDNA or gDNA.

TCRdb's copy holds only in-frame clones and misses some; the assay was immunoSEQ multiplex PCR. The table shows some 42,000 clones, with around nine tenths occurring only once. CDR3 size: 16 residues. The chain employs TRBV21-1 and TRBJ2-2; the D segment call TRBD1 is taken from the table without a DNA check. TRBV21-1 is reported as a pseudogene. The specimen was peripheral blood. The source is a human donor in a cohort sampled during active COVID-19. CDR3: CASSPRTGEVAGELFF. The CDR3 DNA follows: TGTGCCAGCAGCCCACGGACAGGGGAAGTCGCCGGGGAGCTGTTTTTT.